The sequence of this T cell receptor beta chain was determined in a study of T-cell memory formation after mild COVID-19 (dated by TCRdb to the early 2020s). With respect to the entire study: TCR sequence clusters from the two donors were largely donor specific. Two young, previously healthy adult volunteers, one female and one male, were included in the cohort. Longitudinal TCRalpha and TCRbeta repertoire sequencing tracked T-cell clones expanding and contracting after mild COVID-19 in a couple of donors.

CDR1 is given as SGHVS and CDR2 as FQNEAQ, both from the germline V gene. V is pared back by 5 bases and J by 4 bases, with 13 bases lying between the germline termini. The CDR3 runs 14 residues from the cysteine to the phenylalanine. Left in the record is the CDR3 DNA by itself, 42 bases read in frame from the first base. As concerns this clonotype: The antigen it binds to is not known. No per-base quality is available; no much larger clone lies one base away.

Instrument on record: Illumina NovaSeq 6000. TCRalpha and TCRbeta cDNA libraries were constructed by 5'RACE with constant-segment primers, with sample barcodes and unique molecular identifiers being introduced. RNA was extracted from every sample with Trizol reagent. Libraries were amplified in two PCR steps, with a second sample barcode and Illumina TruSeq adapters added in the second step. Sequencing of libraries was performed on an Illumina NovaSeq with 2 x 150 bp paired-end reads. Per the authors' processing: With migec v1.2.7, reads were demultiplexed and then collapsed into UMI-guided consensus sequences. Using mixcr v2.1.11, UMI consensuses were aligned to TRA and TRB V and J templates and then assembled into clonotypes. Clonotypes were classified as expanded or contracted when called significant by both edgeR and NoisET, with noise models trained on biological replicates. For edgeR calls, a false discovery rate-adjusted p below 0.01 and a log2 fold-change threshold of 1 were applied. As an exploratory analysis of dynamics, PCA with hierarchical clustering was applied to max-normalized trajectories of the 1000 most abundant clonotypes. Separately sequenced CD4+ and CD8+ repertoires were used to assign the CD4 or CD8 phenotype of responding clones. The public reads were reprocessed in TCRdb via fastp at Q25 and MiXCR, keeping in-frame beta chains. Rows with one shared CDR3 protein collapse into an entry with the most common genes and DNA. TCRdb's processing, not the authors', yielded these V and J calls. Present in this sample are about 320,000 distinct CDR3 sequences, roughly an eighth of which were seen just once. The ten largest make up about 21% of the sample.

PBMCs were isolated by Ficoll-Paque density gradient centrifugation. Points the paper makes about the study in general: Contracting CD4+ clones turned up mainly in the CM and EM memory subsets, whereas EMRA was where CD8+ clones were enriched. The detection of some responding clones in pre-infection memory suggests that pre-existing cross-reactive memory T cells joined the SARS-CoV-2 response. The study included only a couple of mild cases, and larger cohorts that include severe cases with pre-infection samples were judged to be necessary. Clones contracting from day 15 to 85 had balanced CD4/CD8 phenotypes, while a second wave expanding from day 15 to 37 was biased towards CD4+. SARS-CoV-2 specificity was not confirmed for the second-wave clones peaking on day 37.

The chain uses TRBV7-8 and TRBJ2-3; no D gene can be assigned with confidence. The sequenced sample consisted of PBMCs or a T cell subset sorted from them (not recorded which). The sequence was collected from a man younger than 30 who had mild COVID-19 (a few samples of this study predate the infection). The sample titles of this study are shuffled in the database, so cell type and time point are left out; the donor was told from shared clones. The CDR3 region: CASSLWSEADTQYF. The DNA is as follows: TGTGCCAGCAGCCTATGGTCAGAAGCAGATACGCAGTATTTT. The entire variable domain, with the stretches around the CDR3 drawn from the reference TRBV7-8 and TRBJ2-3 proteins, is GAGVSQSPRYKVAKRGQDVALRCDPISGHVSLFWYQQALGQGPEFLTYFQNEAQLDKSGLPSDRFFAERPEGSVSTLKIQRTQQEDSAVYLCASSLWSEADTQYFGPGTRLTVL.